The source of this TCR beta chain is a study of post-analysis software for immune sequencing data. About the research overall: The cohort encompassed relapsing-remitting, secondary progressive and progressive-relapsing multiple sclerosis disease courses. Study findings and constraints: Controls had lower frequencies than patients of five TRBV segments, which included TRBV5-6, TRBV5-1 and TRBV20-1. Patients with multiple sclerosis recorded significantly lower normalized Chao1 diversity than controls, the study found. Strong co-clustering by F measure was evident for samples that had been prepared in the same batch.

Prepared libraries of TCR beta cDNA carried unique molecular identifiers. TCRdb re-derived calls from the PCR reads in MiXCR, one entry per CDR3 protein. The data contain hundreds of thousands of distinct CDR3 sequences, roughly three fifths of them singletons. V was cut by 0 bases and J by 8 bases, with 8 bases left in between. Germline V gene sequence: CDR1 DFQATT, CDR2 SNEGSKA (reference sequence). The CDR3 has 12 residues. Remarks on this clonotype: Its target is not known.

The sequenced sample was blood. This clonotype was obtained from a girl aged 2 to 9 with multiple sclerosis. The gene calls are TRBV20-1 and TRBJ2-1; D ambiguous. The CDR3 protein is CSARDLVDEQFF. CDR3 bases: TGCAGTGCTAGAGACCTCGTCGATGAGCAGTTCTTC.